A selection of T cell receptor beta chains follows, all from one sample in a study of CD8 T cells in ankylosing spondylitis. TCRdb re-derived calls from the 5' RACE reads in MiXCR, one entry per CDR3 protein. This table holds about 800,000 distinct CDR3 sequences, approximately 10% found once. The sample comprised blood, either unsorted or a sorted T cell fraction (not recorded which). Receptors were obtained from a male donor with ankylosing spondylitis. The CDR3 runs from the conserved cysteine through the conserved F or W. The order of the fields is V gene, D gene, J gene, clone size, CDR3 protein, CDR3 DNA. A D gene is named only where the DNA matches it firmly. Only part of the rows carry a size: once, few, many, or a class if the clone is expanded.

TRBV4-3	.	TRBJ1-1	.	CASSPQRDGLLNTEAFF	TGCGCCAGCAGCCCCCAACGAGACGGGTTACTGAACACTGAAGCTTTCTTT
TRBV11-1	.	TRBJ1-2	.	CASSVDRIYGYTF	TGTGCCAGCAGCGTCGACAGAATCTATGGCTACACCTTC
TRBV7-2	.	TRBJ2-7	many	CASSSSVTSYEQYF	TGTGCCAGCAGCTCGAGCGTTACCTCCTACGAGCAGTACTTC
TRBV7-2	.	TRBJ2-7	many	CASSSSAGGYEQYF	TGTGCCAGCAGCTCCTCCGCCGGAGGGTACGAGCAGTACTTC
TRBV19	.	TRBJ1-1	.	CAARGDTEAFF	TGTGCTGCTCGAGGGGACACCGAAGCTTTCTTT
TRBV20-1	.	TRBJ2-5	.	CSARLVQKTQYF	TGCAGTGCTAGGTTGGTTCAAAAGACCCAGTACTTC
TRBV19	.	TRBJ2-3	.	CASSVRQFTDTQYF	TGTGCCAGTAGTGTTCGACAGTTTACAGATACGCAGTATTTT
TRBV20-1	.	TRBJ1-5	many	CSARRSGDQPQHF	TGCAGTGCTAGAAGGTCAGGGGATCAGCCCCAGCATTTT
TRBV5-1	.	TRBJ2-7	few	CASSSGGRGNEQYF	TGCGCCAGCAGCTCGGGCGGCAGGGGAAACGAGCAGTACTTC
TRBV12-3/TRBV12-4	.	TRBJ1-5	.	CASSFTSGGGQPQHF	TGTGCCAGCAGTTTTACTAGCGGGGGAGGACAGCCCCAGCATTTT
TRBV7-2	TRBD2	TRBJ2-1	many	CASSEVRLATHNEQFF	TGTGCCAGCAGCGAGGTGCGACTAGCGACACACAATGAGCAGTTCTTC
TRBV5-1	.	TRBJ1-1	.	CASSLLGSSGREAFF	TGCGCCAGCAGCCTCCTAGGGAGTTCAGGACGGGAAGCTTTCTTT
TRBV5-1	.	TRBJ2-3	few	CASRYDEADTQYF	TGCGCCAGCAGGTACGATGAGGCAGATACGCAGTATTTT
TRBV12-3/TRBV12-4	.	TRBJ1-5	.	CASSLERDIQPQHF	TGTGCCAGCAGTTTAGAAAGGGACATTCAGCCCCAGCATTTT
TRBV7-9	.	TRBJ1-6	.	CASSPTDTGLSPLHF	TGTGCCAGCAGCCCGACGGACACCGGTCTTTCACCCCTCCACTTT
TRBV10-2	TRBD1	TRBJ2-5	few	CASLLSGTGPRTQYF	TGCGCCAGTCTTCTCTCCGGGACAGGCCCCAGGACCCAGTACTTC
TRBV21-1	.	TRBJ2-1	many	CASASSYNEQFF	TGTGCCAGCGCAAGCTCCTACAATGAGCAGTTCTTC
TRBV20-1	.	TRBJ1-1	many	CSARTVNTEAFF	TGCAGTGCTAGGACGGTGAACACTGAAGCTTTCTTT
TRBV10-3	TRBD2	TRBJ2-5	.	CAINGGGAEETQYF	TGTGCCATCAACGGCGGGGGGGCCGAAGAGACCCAGTACTTC
TRBV20-1	.	TRBJ1-1	.	CSATTDHNTEAFF	TGCAGTGCCACGACAGATCATAACACTGAAGCTTTCTTT
TRBV20-1	TRBD1	TRBJ2-7	.	CSAYLTGGTTYEQYF	TGCAGTGCTTACTTAACAGGGGGCACAACCTACGAGCAGTACTTC
TRBV12-5	.	TRBJ2-2	.	CASGSEFGELFF	TGTGCTAGTGGTTCCGAGTTCGGGGAGCTGTTTTTT
TRBV6-1	TRBD2	TRBJ2-3	few	CASGILAGTDTQYF	TGTGCCAGCGGAATCCTAGCGGGCACAGATACGCAGTATTTT
TRBV5-1	TRBD1	TRBJ2-7	few	CASQLRTGGYEQYF	TGCGCCAGCCAGCTGAGGACAGGGGGGTACGAGCAGTACTTC
TRBV6-2/TRBV6-3	.	TRBJ2-4	.	CASSSSVANLAKNIQYF	TGTGCCAGCAGTTCATCCGTCGCGAACCTAGCCAAAAACATTCAGTACTTC
TRBV6-2/TRBV6-3	.	TRBJ2-3	.	CASSPLEGASATQYF	TGTGCCAGCAGTCCCCTGGAGGGGGCGTCGGCGACGCAGTATTTT
TRBV3-1	.	TRBJ2-7	.	CASSLLDGDEQYF	TGTGCCAGCAGCCTGCTGGACGGTGACGAGCAGTACTTC
TRBV12-3/TRBV12-4	.	TRBJ2-3	.	CASSSSPRGSTQYF	TGTGCCAGCAGTTCCTCGCCTAGGGGGAGTACGCAGTATTTT
TRBV2	.	TRBJ2-7	.	CASSVGVLPTYEQYF	TGTGCCAGCAGTGTCGGTGTTCTACCAACCTACGAGCAGTACTTC
TRBV6-1	.	TRBJ1-5	.	CASSVASGRRDQPQHF	TGTGCCAGCAGTGTCGCGTCAGGGAGACGGGATCAGCCCCAGCATTTT
TRBV20-1	.	TRBJ1-1	.	CSATGTDNTEAFF	TGCAGTGCTACCGGGACGGACAACACTGAAGCTTTCTTT
TRBV15	.	TRBJ2-1	.	CATSRELGYDEQFF	TGTGCCACCAGCAGAGAACTAGGGTACGATGAGCAGTTCTTC
TRBV20-1	.	TRBJ2-3	.	CSPFHRDTQYF	TGCAGTCCATTCCACAGGGATACGCAGTATTTT
TRBV7-2	.	TRBJ2-7	many	CASSFQPSYEQYF	TGTGCCAGCAGCTTCCAGCCTTCCTACGAGCAGTACTTC
TRBV6-6	.	TRBJ1-1	many	CASSYVGTEAFF	TGTGCCAGCAGTTATGTGGGAACTGAAGCTTTCTTT